This TCR beta chain was captured by sequencing in a study of shared clonotypes between healthy human individuals. Germline CDR1 reads SGHDT; CDR2 reads YYEEEE. There are 15 residues in the CDR3. V shed 4 bases, J shed 4 bases, and the junction held 10 bases outside the gene matches. Study conclusions and caveats: Researchers found naive subsets generally carried larger estimated richness than memory subsets. Only blood was sampled; tissue repertoires likely differ.

Libraries were prepared by immunoSEQ multiplex PCR; TCRdb keeps only in-frame clonotypes and omits some of them. The sample lists 1.5 million to 2.5 million clones; about 95% were seen once. The naive CD8 fraction comprised CD45RO-negative cells positively selected for CCR7 and excluded terminally differentiated effector memory CD45RA+ cells. With regard to this clone: Antigen: not known.

The sequencing sample was made of naive CD8+ T cells sorted from blood. This clonotype was sampled from a man between 18 and 35 years old in good health. This chain links TRBV5-6 with TRBJ2-5; 7 bases align to TRBD2. The DNA for the CDR3 is TGTGCCAGCAGCCCCGCGGGGGACGGACGAGAGACCCAGTACTTC. Its translation: CASSPAGDGRETQYF.